This T cell receptor (beta chain) originates from a study of shared clonotypes between healthy human individuals. Study conclusions and caveats: Clonotype sharing across donors was expected to vary with sequencing depth. Exclusively blood specimens were collected; tissue repertoires likely differ. A generally larger estimated richness was seen in naive subsets than in memory subsets.

A word on this clone: The target antigen is unknown.

The CDR3 runs 12 residues. The germline gives CDR1 SGHTA, CDR2 FQGTGA. V was shortened by 5 bases and J by 4 bases, with 8 bases between the two germline ends. Per the original methods: There were no quality scores in the junction-only immunoSEQ sequences, so filtering differed. TCRdb's table, derived via immunoSEQ multiplex PCR, lists solely in-frame clones and lacks some. V, J and clone size were drawn from that table, and D and trimming were deduced from the DNA. The data show about 2.3 million clones, 80% to 95% seen once. The chain is built from TRBV7-3 and TRBJ1-1; D is unresolved. The material sequenced was naive CD4+ T cells from PBMCs. Subset indicated: CD45RA+ positively selected. The receptor's source is a man between 18 and 35 years old in good health. Some clones in this sample may be carry-over from other donors' samples. DNA for the CDR3: TGTGCCAGCAGCCAACGGGGCACTGAAGCTTTCTTT. Translation gives CASSQRGTEAFF. The full variable domain, rest sourced from reference TRBV7-3 and TRBJ1-1, is GAGVSQTPSNKVTEKGKYVELRCDPISGHTALYWYRQSLGQGPEFLIYFQGTGAADDSGLPNDRFFAVRPEGSVSTLKIQRTERGDSAVYLCASSQRGTEAFFGQGTRLTVV.